A selection of T cell receptor beta chains follows, all from one sample in a study of blood T cell repertoires in COVID-19. Assay used: immunoSEQ multiplex PCR; TCRdb lists only in-frame clones, some missing. The data show roughly 350,000 clones, 85% seen once. The specimen sequenced was peripheral blood. Receptors were obtained from a young woman with acute or convalescent COVID-19. Both conserved end residues are part of each CDR3. The D gene is left open where the match is weak. For some rows the clone size is stated as once, few or many, or as a class when expanded; others skip it.

>TRBJ2-7|NA|TRBD1|TRBV5-1
TGCGCCAGCAGCTCCGGGACAGATACCTACGAGCAGTACTTC
CASSSGTDTYEQYF
>TRBJ1-6|NA|NA|TRBV21-1
TGTGCCAGCAGCACAAGGACAGCGAATTCACCCCTCCACTTT
CASSTRTANSPLHF
>TRBJ2-7|once|NA|TRBV24-1
TGTGCCACCAGTGGAGAGGGCCGAGAGCAGTACTTC
CATSGEGREQYF
>TRBJ2-1|NA|TRBD2|TRBV11-2
TGTGCCAGCACCCCTCGGGCGGGAGTGTACAATGAGCAGTTCTTC
CASTPRAGVYNEQFF
>TRBJ2-5|NA|TRBD2|TRBV5-6
TGTGCCAGCAGCCGACTAGCGGGGGGGCAAGAGACCCAGTACTTC
CASSRLAGGQETQYF
>TRBJ1-5|NA|NA|TRBV19
TGTGCCAGTAGTATTTTCCCAGGGGCTAGCAATCAGCCCCAGCATTTT
CASSIFPGASNQPQHF
>TRBJ1-2|NA|TRBD1|TRBV28
TGTGCCAGCAGTTCCCGGACAGGGAATTCTAATTCCCCCTCCTATGGCTACACCTTC
CASSSRTGNSNSPSYGYTF
>TRBJ2-7|once|NA|TRBV5-8
TGTGCCAGCAGGGTGGCAGGGCCAGGGCGGGAGCAGTACTTC
CASRVAGPGREQYF
>TRBJ1-1|NA|NA|TRBV4-1
TGCGCCAGCAGGGAGACAGGTTCTGAAGCTTTCTTT
CASRETGSEAFF
>TRBJ1-2|few|TRBD1|TRBV5-4
TGTGCCAGCAGCTTGTACAGGGGGGGGTATGGCTACACCTTC
CASSLYRGGYGYTF
>TRBJ2-7|NA|NA|TRBV14
TGTGCCAGCAGCCGATTCAATGGGGCAGACGAGCAGTACTTC
CASSRFNGADEQYF
>TRBJ1-2|NA|TRBD1|TRBV20-1
TGCAGTGCTAGTACATCATCGACAGGGGAGTTCTATGGCTACACCTTC
CSASTSSTGEFYGYTF
>TRBJ2-2|NA|TRBD1|TRBV9
TGTGCCAGCAGCGTAGGGGACAGGGGGCGCGGCGGGGAGCTGTTTTTT
CASSVGDRGRGGELFF
>TRBJ1-3|NA|NA|TRBV3-1/TRBV3-2
TGTGCCAGCAGCCAAGACAGGGACTCTGGAAACACCATATATTTT
CASSQDRDSGNTIYF
>TRBJ2-1|NA|NA|TRBV2
TGTGCCAGCAGTCCCGATGAGCAGTTCTTC
CASSPDEQFF
>TRBJ1-1|once|TRBD1|TRBV7-3
TGTGCCAGCAGGCAGGGGGCTGAAGCTTTCTTT
CASRQGAEAFF
>TRBJ2-5|NA|TRBD2|TRBV3-1/TRBV3-2
TGTGCCAGCAGCCACCTAGGACTAGCGGGAGGGGAGACCCAGTACTTC
CASSHLGLAGGETQYF